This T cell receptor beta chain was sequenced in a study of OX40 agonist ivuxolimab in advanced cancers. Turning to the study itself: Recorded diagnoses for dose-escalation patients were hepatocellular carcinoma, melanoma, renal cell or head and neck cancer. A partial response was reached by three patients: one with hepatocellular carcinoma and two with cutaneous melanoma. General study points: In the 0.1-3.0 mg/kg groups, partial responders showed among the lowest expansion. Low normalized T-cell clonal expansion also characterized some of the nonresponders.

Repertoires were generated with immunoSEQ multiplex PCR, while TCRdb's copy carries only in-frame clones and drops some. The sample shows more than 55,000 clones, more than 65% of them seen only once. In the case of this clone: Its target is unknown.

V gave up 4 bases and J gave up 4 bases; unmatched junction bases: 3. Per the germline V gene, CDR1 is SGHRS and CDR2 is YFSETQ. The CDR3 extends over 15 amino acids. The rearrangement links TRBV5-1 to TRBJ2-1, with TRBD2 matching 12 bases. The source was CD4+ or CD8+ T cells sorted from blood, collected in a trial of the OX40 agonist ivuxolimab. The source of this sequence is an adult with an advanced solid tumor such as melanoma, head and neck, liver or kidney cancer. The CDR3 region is CASSELAGGYNEQFF. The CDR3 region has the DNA TGCGCCAGCAGCGAACTAGCGGGGGGATACAATGAGCAGTTCTTC.